This T cell receptor beta chain stems from a study of T-cell reconstitution after alpha-beta-depleted transplantation in children (dated by TCRdb to about 2016). Context from the whole study: Using TCR repertoire profiling, the study followed T-cell immune reconstitution in a quantitative way in children after TCRalphabeta/CD19-depleted allogeneic hematopoietic cell transplantation.

The CDR3 runs 17 residues from the cysteine to the phenylalanine. Only CDR3 DNA remains: 51 bases, in frame from the first base. Trimming costs V 4 bases and J 2 bases, and their ends lie 21 bases apart. CDR1 and CDR2 (SGHRS, YFSETQ) derive from the germline V gene. This clonotype has a count of ten or more. This receptor's antigen is unknown. Base quality data are lacking; no much larger clone is found one base away. Study-level results and caveats: In some patients, the high TCRbeta diversity seen at day 60 was put down to recipient T cells and intrathymic progenitors that had survived conditioning. The frequencies of hyperexpanded clones fell over the following months, and after one year, T-cell counts and TCRbeta diversity were mostly attributed to newly produced T cells. The apparently early alphabetaT-cell count recovery about two months after transplant was reportedly dependent on only several hundred rapidly expanded clones derived from non-depleted graft cells.

Library preparation used PCR. Reads for this sample came from an Illumina HiSeq 2500. TCR library preparation used molecular barcoding, with unique molecular identifiers applied to normalize quantification of the TCRbeta repertoire. The public reads were reanalyzed by TCRdb: fastp trimming at Q25, MiXCR alignment, in-frame beta chains only. Rows with one shared CDR3 protein collapse into an entry with the most common genes and DNA. Here the sample has about 160,000 distinct CDR3 sequences; roughly 10% occur a single time. The ten largest clones add up to about 13% of the sample. The intended sense of this specimen's treatment or condition label: allogeneic hematopoietic cell transplantation with graft depleted of TCRalphabeta T cells and CD19 B cells. TCRalphabeta/CD19-depleted allogeneic hematopoietic cell grafts were given to the transplant recipients, all of whom were children.

This receptor was identified in a boy under 10 years old with acute myeloid leukemia, due to receive a stem cell transplant. The chain employs TRBV5-1 and TRBJ1-2, with a tentative D gene TRBD1 over 5 matching bases. The sequenced sample was PBMCs, obtained before TCRalphabeta/CD19-depleted stem cell transplant. Here is the DNA: TGCGCCAGCAGCGACATGTCTTTCCCGGGGGGAAACTATGGCTACACCTTC. Translation gives CASSDMSFPGGNYGYTF.